A single sample gave rise to the 9 T cell receptor beta chains below, sequenced in a study of neurological immune-mediated disorders. TCRdb reprocessed the 5' RACE reads with MiXCR, giving one entry per CDR3 protein. The sample yields some 66,000 distinct CDR3 sequences, around 3.3% seen once. Sequencing was performed on PBMCs. These receptors all come from a man aged 35 to 55 with multiple sclerosis.

The gene calls are TRBV20-1 and TRBJ2-7, with 8 bases that match TRBD2. This CDR3 has 14 amino acids. The ends lost 1 base at V and 3 bases at J; junction bases unmatched: 5. The germline gives CDR1 DFQATT, CDR2 SNEGSKA (reference sequence). The CDR3 DNA reads as TGCAGTGCTAGAGGACGGCGGGAGGTCTACGAGCAGTACTTC. As protein: CSARGRREVYEQYF.

This clonotype was counted ten times or more. The rearrangement links TRBV7-6 to TRBJ1-3; no clear D. The CDR3 runs 14 residues. Germline V gene sequence: CDR1 SGHVS, CDR2 FNYEAQ. V lost 1 base, J lost 2 bases, and 6 bases lay in between. CDR3 DNA sequence: TGTGCCAGCAGCTTAGAGACAACTGGAAACACCATATATTTT. Translated, it gives CASSLETTGNTIYF.

This clonotype was seen ten or more times. This chain joins TRBV5-1 and TRBJ2-7, with TRBD2 identical over 8 bases. Germline lookup yields CDR1 SGHRS and CDR2 YFSETQ. J lost 0 bases, V lost 2 bases, and 7 bases had no gene match. The CDR3 is made up of 16 amino acids. CDR3 in DNA: TGCGCCAGCAGCTTCCCTGCGGGAGGCCTCTCCTACGAGCAGTACTTC. Protein sequence: CASSFPAGGLSYEQYF.

Only a few counts were recorded for this clonotype. The V gene is TRBV9, the J gene TRBJ1-3; D possibly corresponds to TRBD1 (6 bases). V lost 0 bases and J lost 12, with 16 bases in between. Germline lookup yields CDR1 SGDLS and CDR2 YYNGEE. CDR3 length equals 14 residues. The CDR3 DNA reads as TGTGCCAGCAGCGTAGAGGGGGGCGGAAAAAACATATATTTT. Translating gives CASSVEGGGKNIYF.

This clonotype was recorded at least ten times. The rearrangement uses TRBV15 and TRBJ2-7; 15 bases align to TRBD2. J gave up 4 bases and V 1 base, and 2 bases lay outside the gene matches. The CDR3 is 16 amino acids. Germline V gene data show CDR1 as LNHNV and CDR2 as YYDKDF (reference sequence). CDR3 residues: CATSRGGLAGGYEQYF. The DNA for the CDR3 is TGTGCCACCAGCAGAGGAGGACTAGCGGGAGGGTACGAGCAGTACTTC.

This clonotype was detected many times. This rearrangement joins TRBV20-1 to TRBJ2-2; 15 positions agree with TRBD2. Germline CDR1 reads DFQATT; CDR2 reads SNEGSKA (reference sequence). The CDR3 has 17 residues. With 3 bases clipped from V and 4 bases from J, the junction kept 6 bases outside the gene matches. CDR3 amino acids: CSASGLAGGPGTGELFF. In DNA, the CDR3 is TGCAGTGCTAGTGGACTAGCGGGAGGGCCGGGCACCGGGGAGCTGTTTTTT.

This clonotype was picked up many times. This sequence joins TRBV3-1 and TRBJ2-7, with D uncertain. The CDR3 extends over 15 amino acids. V lost 2 bases to trimming and J lost 0 bases, with 11 bases between them. The germline CDR1 and CDR2 sequences are LGHDT and YNNKEL (reference sequence). The DNA of the CDR3 is TGTGCCAGCAGCCAAATACACCACTTCTCCTACGAGCAGTACTTC. Translating it yields CASSQIHHFSYEQYF.

This clonotype has at least ten counts. The V gene is TRBV29-1, the J gene TRBJ1-3; D gene ambiguous. Germline V CDR1 and CDR2: SQVTM, ANQGSEA. V shed 7 bases and J shed 9 bases, with 13 bases lying between them. There are 11 residues in the CDR3. The CDR3 here is CSGGDWSTIYF. CDR3 DNA: TGCAGCGGAGGCGACTGGAGCACCATATATTTT.

Many counts were recorded for this clonotype. The chain employs TRBV5-1 and TRBJ2-1; D is possibly TRBD2 (6 bases). Trimming pared 2 bases from V and 4 bases from J, leaving 7 bases between. CDR3 length: 13 residues. The V gene's germline CDR1 is SGHRS and CDR2 YFSETQ. For the CDR3, the DNA is TGCGCCAGCAGCTTAGGAGGGTACAATGAGCAGTTCTTC. It is translated as CASSLGGYNEQFF.